These 23 T cell receptor beta chains were all obtained from the same sample, sequenced in a study of T cells after yellow fever vaccination. TCRdb reprocessed the 5' RACE reads with MiXCR, giving one entry per CDR3 protein. The sample shows a few hundred thousand distinct CDR3 sequences, approximately 3% of them seen only once. Sequenced material: CD4+ T cells sorted from PBMCs, taken 10 days after the yellow fever booster vaccination. Receptors originate from a man younger than 35 who received the YFV17D yellow fever vaccine.

This clonotype was seen repeatedly, ten times or more. The J gene is TRBJ2-1, the V gene TRBV20-1, with D possibly matching TRBD2 (5 bases). This CDR3 has 11 amino acids. Germline CDR1 and CDR2: DFQATT and SNEGSKA (reference sequence). V was clipped by 6 bases and J by 7 bases, with 10 bases between them. CDR3 nucleotides: TGCAGTGCGAGACGGGAAAATGAGCAGTTCTTC. Translating gives CSARRENEQFF.

The V call is TRBV6-5, the J call TRBJ2-7, with D possibly matching TRBD2 (5 bases). The germline gives CDR1 MNHEY, CDR2 SVGAGI. The length of the CDR3 is 15 residues. V lost 3 bases and J lost 0, with 12 bases in between. This CDR3 reads CASSYAGLSSYEQYF. CDR3 coding DNA: TGTGCCAGCAGTTATGCAGGACTGAGCTCCTACGAGCAGTACTTC.

The chain employs TRBV7-2 and TRBJ1-4, with D possibly TRBD1 on 5 matching bases. The CDR3 is 15 residues long. Germline V gene lookup returns CDR1 SGHTA and CDR2 FQGNSA. The V end was cut by 5 bases, the J end by 8 bases, with 18 bases between. CDR3 sequence reads: CASSPGGAGNEKLFF. The CDR3 region has the DNA TGTGCCAGCAGCCCGGGCGGGGCAGGAAACGAAAAACTGTTTTTT. Complete variable domain (other parts from reference TRBV7-2 and TRBJ1-4): GAGVSQSPSNKVTEKGKDVELRCDPISGHTALYWYRQSLGQGLEFLIYFQGNSAPDKSGLPSDRFSAERTGGSVSTLTIQRTQQEDSAVYLCASSPGGAGNEKLFFGSGTQLSVL.

V usage is TRBV25-1 and J usage is TRBJ2-5; 7 bases agree with TRBD2. The J segment lost 2 bases and the V segment lost 6 bases, leaving 6 bases of the junction unmatched. The CDR3 spans 14 residues. CDR1 MGHDK and CDR2 SYGVNS come from the germline V gene. The CDR3 here is CASSGGRAQETQYF. Written as DNA, the CDR3 is TGTGCCAGCAGCGGGGGGAGGGCGCAAGAGACCCAGTACTTC.

This clonotype was counted many times. The rearrangement joins TRBV5-1 to TRBJ2-3; D possibly corresponds to TRBD2 (5 bases). With 3 bases removed from V and 3 bases from J, the gap between germline ends came to 11 bases. Germline V CDR1 and CDR2: SGHRS, YFSETQ. The CDR3 has 14 amino acids. The CDR3 DNA sequence: TGCGCCAGCAGCTCTACACTAGATACAGATACGCAGTATTTT. Amino acid sequence: CASSSTLDTDTQYF.

V gene TRBV2 combines with J gene TRBJ2-3; unclear D gene. V dropped 6 bases and J dropped 8 bases, with 9 bases sitting between them. The germline CDR1 and CDR2 sequences are SNHLY and FYNNEI. This CDR3 is 11 amino acids long. The DNA for the CDR3 is TGTGCCAGCAGCGACTTTGCTACGCAGTATTTT. Protein sequence: CASSDFATQYF. Filled out from reference TRBV2 and TRBJ2-3, the complete variable domain reads EPEVTQTPSHQVTQMGQEVILRCVPISNHLYFYWYRQILGQKVEFLVSFYNNEISEKSEIFDDQFSVERPDGSNFTLKIRSTKLEDSAMYFCASSDFATQYFGPGTRLTVL.

As regards this clonotype: A much larger clone lies one base from this, so it may be a read error. This rearrangement joins TRBV5-6 to TRBJ2-1; D possibly corresponds to TRBD1 (5 bases). The CDR3 loop spans 15 amino acids. Germline V lookup: CDR1 SGHDT, CDR2 YYEEEE. Deletions cut 6 bases from V and 2 bases from J, with 15 bases between. CDR3 nucleotide sequence: TGTGCCAGCAACTGGCCGACAGCAGCCTACAATGAGCAGTTCTTC. It specifies CASNWPTAAYNEQFF.

The CDR3 nucleotides are TGCGCCACGTCCCGGCCCCAGAGCTCTGGGGCCAACGTCCTGACTTTC. Translation gives CATSRPQSSGANVLTF. V and J are TRBV5-1 and TRBJ2-6; no firm D call. Looked up from germline, CDR1 is SGHRS and CDR2 is YFSETQ. Deletions cut 9 bases from V and 0 bases from J, with 16 bases between. The CDR3 runs to 16 residues.

This clonotype was picked up many times. The rearrangement joins TRBV5-1 to TRBJ2-2; D perhaps matches TRBD2 (5 bases). The germline V and J ends were trimmed by 4 bases and 3 bases, with 10 bases remaining between them. This CDR3 comprises 14 residues. CDR1 and CDR2 from the germline V gene are SGHRS and YFSETQ. CDR3 protein: CASSPDGDTGELFF. The CDR3 DNA follows: TGCGCCAGCAGCCCAGACGGGGACACCGGGGAGCTGTTTTTT. Full variable domain (rest looked up from reference TRBV5-1 and TRBJ2-2): KAGVTQTPRYLIKTRGQQVTLSCSPISGHRSVSWYQQTPGQGLQFLFEYFSETQRNKGNFPGRFSGRQFSNSRSEMNVSTLELGDSALYLCASSPDGDTGELFFGEGSRLTVL.

In this sample, this clonotype turned up many times. J is TRBJ1-1 and V is TRBV12-3 or TRBV12-4; D not certain. The CDR3 loop spans 11 amino acids. V was cut by 7 bases and J by 4 bases, with 7 bases left in between. The CDR3 DNA reads TGTGCCAGCACCCACGGCACTGAAGCTTTCTTT. This encodes CASTHGTEAFF.

In its sample, this clonotype was seen a few times. The V and J genes are TRBV6-5 and TRBJ2-5; TRBD2 matches 10 bases. Germline trimming cut 5 bases from V and 4 bases from J; bases unmatched to any gene: 4. The CDR3 has 14 residues. Germline V lookup: CDR1 MNHEY, CDR2 SVGAGI. The CDR3 protein is CASSASGGSETQYF. The CDR3 DNA reads TGTGCCAGCAGTGCTAGCGGGGGATCAGAGACCCAGTACTTC.

This clonotype was detected ten times or more. The genes are TRBV24-1 and TRBJ2-4; D may correspond to TRBD1 or TRBD2 (5 bases each). This CDR3 has 18 residues. Trimming removed 4 bases from V and 6 bases from J, with 24 bases in between. Germline lookup yields CDR1 KGHDR and CDR2 SFDVKD. CDR3 sequence: CATSESERGPRNPNIQYF. The CDR3 DNA sequence: TGTGCCACCAGTGAATCTGAACGGGGACCGCGGAACCCAAACATTCAGTACTTC.

In its sample, this clonotype was seen a few times. The chain is built from TRBV19 and TRBJ2-1; TRBD2 matches at 12 bases. Germline loops: CDR1 LNHDA, CDR2 SQIVND (reference sequence). CDR3 length: 17 residues. Trimming took 1 base from V and 9 from J; bases not matched to a gene: 10. CDR3 in DNA: TGTGCCAGTAGTATAGGGATCCTAGCGGGGGGGATGAGTGAGCAGTTCTTC. Translating it yields CASSIGILAGGMSEQFF.

Within the sample, this clonotype is medium-sized (0.01 to 0.1%). The chain combines TRBV5-1 with TRBJ1-4; D gene ambiguous. CDR3 length equals 18 residues. The V gene's germline CDR1 is SGHRS and CDR2 YFSETQ. Trimming took 5 bases from V and 0 from J, leaving 20 bases between them. The CDR3 DNA sequence: TGCGCCAGCAGTGATGCTCTGCGAACTATTGCAACTAATGAAAAACTGTTTTTT. Translating gives CASSDALRTIATNEKLFF.

This clonotype was seen at least ten times. The chain uses TRBV7-2 and TRBJ1-1; D is uncertain. Trimming removed 5 bases at V and 0 bases at J, with 10 bases between. CDR1 is SGHTA and CDR2 is FQGNSA in the germline V gene. This CDR3 is built from 14 residues. In nucleotides, the CDR3 is TGTGCCAGCAGCCCCTCAAACATGAACACTGAAGCTTTCTTT. Protein sequence: CASSPSNMNTEAFF. The complete variable domain, with remaining parts taken from reference TRBV7-2 and TRBJ1-1, reads GAGVSQSPSNKVTEKGKDVELRCDPISGHTALYWYRQSLGQGLEFLIYFQGNSAPDKSGLPSDRFSAERTGGSVSTLTIQRTQQEDSAVYLCASSPSNMNTEAFFGQGTRLTVV.

The chain is built from TRBV23-1 and TRBJ2-7, with 8 bases fitting TRBD1. TRBV23-1 is an ORF, with its function uncertain. V trimming: 4 bases; J trimming: 7 bases; junction bases outside the gene matches: 18. This CDR3 is built from 17 residues. CDR3 protein: CASSRENPDRDFTEQYV. The CDR3 bases are TGCGCCAGCAGTCGGGAGAACCCGGACAGGGACTTTACGGAGCAGTACGTC.

The chain recombines TRBV11-3 with TRBJ2-1; the match to TRBD2 covers 11 bases. V was clipped by 6 bases and J by 6 bases; unmatched bases: 7. This CDR3 is 15 amino acids long. Germline CDR1 reads SGHNT; CDR2 reads YENEEA. This CDR3 is CASSSGGAEGNEQFF. In DNA, the CDR3 is TGTGCCAGCAGTAGCGGGGGGGCCGAGGGCAATGAGCAGTTCTTC.

This clonotype came up many times. V gene TRBV10-3 combines with J gene TRBJ1-2; D remains ambiguous. V lost 2 bases and J 1 base, leaving 8 bases between the germline ends. This CDR3 is 14 amino acids long. CDR1 and CDR2 from the germline V gene are ENHRY and SYGVKD. The CDR3 region is CAISEAPVNYGYTF. CDR3 DNA sequence: TGTGCCATCAGTGAGGCCCCGGTTAACTATGGCTACACCTTC.

The J gene is TRBJ2-5, the V gene TRBV5-1; 10 nucleotides match TRBD2. The ends lost 2 bases at V and 2 bases at J; junction bases unmatched: 6. The CDR3 spans 16 residues. Germline V CDR1 and CDR2: SGHRS, YFSETQ. CDR3 DNA sequence: TGCGCCAGCAGCTTTGCTAGCGGGGGCCCTCAAGAGACCCAGTACTTC. Encoded protein: CASSFASGGPQETQYF.

This clonotype showed up many times. The chain links TRBV5-1 to TRBJ2-7; tentatively, D is TRBD1 or TRBD2 (5 bases each). The V end lost 4 bases, the J end lost 7 bases, and 15 bases lay between the germline ends. CDR3 size: 13 residues. Germline CDR1 is SGHRS and CDR2 is YFSETQ. The CDR3 loop reads CASSGTPPGEQYF. The CDR3 bases are TGCGCCAGCAGCGGGACCCCCCCGGGGGAGCAGTACTTC.

There are many counts of this clonotype. CDR3: CASSRLQGTNEKLFF. In DNA form, the CDR3 reads TGCGCCAGCAGCCGCCTACAGGGTACTAATGAAAAACTGTTTTTT. V gene TRBV4-3 combines with J gene TRBJ1-4, with a tentative D call TRBD1 (6 bases). The V and J ends lost 4 bases and 2 bases respectively, with 11 bases between them. CDR1 is LGHNA and CDR2 is YSLEER in the germline V gene. The CDR3 is 15 residues long.

The chain employs TRBV12-3 or TRBV12-4 and TRBJ1-5; no clear D. This CDR3 region has 15 residues. The V gene lost 6 bases and the J gene lost 5 bases, with 17 bases spanning the gap. The CDR3 sequence: CASSDRRSGDQPQHF. The CDR3 bases are TGTGCCAGCAGCGATCGGCGGAGTGGGGATCAGCCCCAGCATTTT.

This clonotype was detected many times. The V gene is TRBV3-1, the J gene TRBJ2-7; unclear D gene. CDR1 LGHDT and CDR2 YNNKEL come from the germline V gene (reference sequence). This CDR3 comprises 12 residues. The germline V and J ends were trimmed by 2 bases and 4 bases, with 6 bases remaining between them. This chain's CDR3 is CASSQPWYEQYV. In DNA, the CDR3 is TGTGCCAGCAGCCAACCGTGGTACGAGCAGTACGTC.